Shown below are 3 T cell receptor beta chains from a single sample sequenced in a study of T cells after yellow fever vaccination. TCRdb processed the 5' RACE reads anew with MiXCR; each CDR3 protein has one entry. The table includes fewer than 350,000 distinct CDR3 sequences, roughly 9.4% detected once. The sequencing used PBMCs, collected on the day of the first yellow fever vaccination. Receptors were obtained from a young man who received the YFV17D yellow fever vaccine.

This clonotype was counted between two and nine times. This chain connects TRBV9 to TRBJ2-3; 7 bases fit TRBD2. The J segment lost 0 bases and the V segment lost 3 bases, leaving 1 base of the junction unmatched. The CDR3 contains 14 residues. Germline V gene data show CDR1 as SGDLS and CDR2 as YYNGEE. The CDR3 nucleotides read TGTGCCAGCAGCGGGGGGGGGAGCACAGATACGCAGTATTTT. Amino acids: CASSGGGSTDTQYF. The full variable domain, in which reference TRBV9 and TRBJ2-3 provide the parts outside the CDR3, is DSGVTQTPKHLITATGQRVTLRCSPRSGDLSVYWYQQSLDQGLQFLIQYYNGEERAKGNILERFSAQQFPDLHSELNLSSLELGDSALYFCASSGGGSTDTQYFGPGTRLTVL.

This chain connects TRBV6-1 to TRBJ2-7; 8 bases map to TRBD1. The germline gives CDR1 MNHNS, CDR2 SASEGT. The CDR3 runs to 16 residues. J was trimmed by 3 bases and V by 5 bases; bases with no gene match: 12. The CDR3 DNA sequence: TGTGCCAGCAGTCCTACCCAGGGGGCTGGGAACTACGAGCAGTACTTC. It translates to CASSPTQGAGNYEQYF.

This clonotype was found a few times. Written as DNA, the CDR3 is TGCGCCAGCAGCTTGGCCGAGGGGGATCGTAACGAGCAGTACTTC. Translation: CASSLAEGDRNEQYF. V and J are TRBV5-1 and TRBJ2-7; weak D call: TRBD1 (6 bases). The CDR3 has 15 amino acids. Germline V gene lookup returns CDR1 SGHRS and CDR2 YFSETQ. Between the trimmed V and J ends, which lost 0 bases and 5 bases, there was a span of 15 bases.